The entry that follows covers one T cell receptor (beta chain) sequence. Its cognate antigen is unknown. Germline V CDR1 and CDR2: SGHRS, YFSETQ. With 0 bases removed from V and 2 bases from J, the gap between germline ends came to 7 bases. This CDR3 region has 14 residues. This entry belongs to a study of cytomegalovirus exposure and HLA in healthy donors. The study, taken as a whole, reports: It was found in a later analysis that first-cohort TCR clusters tended to co-occur in the 95 to 150 validation repertoires.

Here immunoSEQ multiplex PCR was the method, and the copy in TCRdb shows in-frame clones only, minus some. The sample gives 150,000 to 180,000 clones, approximately 86% of which show up once; 20% to 25% is in the top ten. This clonotype originated in a man aged 18 to 30 in good health and CMV-seropositive. This chain uses TRBV5-1 with TRBJ2-3; D not certain. Sequenced material: PBMCs. CDR3 amino acids: CASSLDISTDTQYF. CDR3 DNA: TGCGCCAGCAGCTTGGACATCTCCACAGATACGCAGTATTTT.